These 30 T cell receptor beta chains share one sample of origin, sequenced in a study of yellow fever vaccine responses in identical twins. TCRdb reprocessed the RT-PCR reads via MiXCR and lists one record per CDR3 protein. The profile covers around 1,500 distinct CDR3 sequences, with about 90% appearing a single time and 5.5% to 6% taken by the ten largest. Source: T cells from blood (PBMCs), unsorted or a sorted subset (not recorded which), taken before or after yellow fever vaccination (not recorded which). Every receptor here comes from a woman between 18 and 29 years old who received the yellow fever vaccine.

Of note for this clonotype: One junction end disagrees with the germline gene, perhaps due to a read error. This sequence joins TRBV12-3 or TRBV12-4 and TRBJ1-1; D unclear. The CDR3 contains 13 residues. CDR3 protein: CASSLQSNTEAFF. CDR3 DNA: TGTGCCAGCAGTCTACAGAGTAACACTGAAGCTTTCTTC.

This chain joins TRBV4-3 and TRBJ2-1, with 7 positions matching TRBD2. The CDR3 consists of 16 residues. Per the germline V gene, CDR1 is LGHNA and CDR2 is YSLEER. V was clipped by 0 bases and J by 2 bases; unmatched bases: 4. The CDR3 sequence: CASSQESGETYNEQFF. The CDR3, as DNA: TGCGCCAGCAGCCAAGAAAGCGGGGAAACCTACAATGAGCAGTTCTTC.

The chain couples TRBV11-1 to TRBJ2-7; D unresolved. The CDR3 is made up of 12 amino acids. Trimming stripped 5 bases from V and 3 bases from J, with 8 bases between. The V gene's germline CDR1 is SGHAT and CDR2 FQDESV (reference sequence). DNA for the CDR3: TGTGCCAGCAGCAAGACAAACTACGAGCAGTACTTC. Amino acid sequence: CASSKTNYEQYF.

This chain uses TRBV20-1 with TRBJ1-2, with D unclear. The V end was cut by 2 bases, the J end by 0 bases, with 4 bases between. This CDR3 is 12 amino acids long. CDR1 is DFQATT, CDR2 SNEGSKA, per germline (reference sequence). The CDR3 region is CSARRPNYGYTF. CDR3 in DNA: TGCAGTGCTAGACGTCCTAACTATGGCTACACCTTC.

The chain recombines TRBV15 with TRBJ2-2; 7 positions agree with TRBD1. V lost 3 bases to trimming and J lost 4 bases; unmatched junction nucleotides: 2. The V gene's germline CDR1 is LNHNV and CDR2 YYDKDF (reference sequence). This CDR3 contains 14 residues. CDR3 bases: TGTGCCACCAGCAGGGGACAGCCCACCGGGGAGCTGTTTTTT. It yields the protein CATSRGQPTGELFF.

The chain has TRBV12-3 or TRBV12-4 and TRBJ2-6, with D unresolved. This CDR3 comprises 15 residues. Trimming cost V 5 bases and J 3 bases, with 11 bases left between them. The CDR3 reads CASSVVGFGANVLTF. CDR3 bases: TGTGCCAGCAGTGTAGTAGGTTTTGGGGCCAACGTCCTGACTTTC.

V and J are TRBV7-3 and TRBJ2-1; the D gene is possibly TRBD2 (6 bases). Trimming shortened V by 5 bases and J by 11 bases, and 19 bases separated the two germline ends. CDR3 length: 14 residues. Per the germline V gene, CDR1 is SGHTA and CDR2 is FQGTGA. CDR3 in DNA: TGTGCCAGCAGCCCTATGCTCGGGGGAGGAAAGCAGTTCTTC. It translates to CASSPMLGGGKQFF.

In DNA form, the CDR3 reads TGTGCCACGGGGGAGGCAGGAGCAGCATACGAGCAGTACTTC. It is translated as CATGEAGAAYEQYF. The V gene is TRBV15, the J gene TRBJ2-7, with D possibly matching TRBD2 (6 bases). V was clipped by 9 bases and J by 4 bases, with 19 bases between them. The germline gives CDR1 LNHNV, CDR2 YYDKDF (reference sequence). The CDR3 runs 14 residues.

The chain joins TRBV11-1 to TRBJ2-3; 7 bases are shared with TRBD2. Trimming took 4 bases from V and 9 from J; bases not matched to a gene: 16. The CDR3 totals 16 residues. Germline V gene data show CDR1 as SGHAT and CDR2 as FQDESV (reference sequence). For the CDR3, the DNA is TGTGCCAGCAGCTCCCCGCCGGGGGGTGCCTGGTGGACGCAGTATTTT. It codes for CASSSPPGGAWWTQYF.

The V gene is TRBV4-3, the J gene TRBJ1-3; 7 positions match TRBD1. In germline, CDR1 is LGHNA, CDR2 YSLEER. The CDR3 loop spans 14 amino acids. Trimming removed 4 bases from V and 4 bases from J; junction bases left unmatched: 4. The CDR3, as DNA: TGCGCCAGCAGCCGACAGGGTACAGGAAACACCATATATTTT. Protein product: CASSRQGTGNTIYF.

This chain links TRBV10-3 with TRBJ1-2; 9 bases agree with TRBD1. Germline assignment: CDR1 ENHRY and CDR2 SYGVKD. J gave up 6 bases and V 6 bases, and 8 bases lay outside the gene matches. This CDR3 contains 14 residues. CDR3 in DNA: TGTGCCATCAGCGCCACAGGGGGCGAGGATGGCTACACCTTC. Translating it yields CAISATGGEDGYTF.

This chain uses TRBV2 with TRBJ2-1; D gene unclear. This CDR3 has 13 amino acids. Trimming stripped 4 bases from V and 7 bases from J, with 11 bases between. From germline, CDR1 is SNHLY and CDR2 FYNNEI. The CDR3 nucleotides are TGTGCCAGCAGTGGCGACGGAAGTAATGAGCAGTTCTTC. Its translation: CASSGDGSNEQFF.

The chain employs TRBV28 and TRBJ1-2, with D perhaps matching TRBD1 (6 bases). Looked up from germline, CDR1 is MDHEN and CDR2 is SYDVKM. This CDR3 contains 12 residues. V lost 3 bases and J lost 7, with 9 bases in between. CDR3 bases: TGTGCCAGCAGTTTCGGGGGGCTTGGCTACACCTTC. Protein product: CASSFGGLGYTF.

The chain has TRBV6-4 and TRBJ2-3; possibly TRBD1 for D (6 bases). The V end lost 0 bases, the J end lost 2 bases, and 9 bases lay between the germline ends. This CDR3 contains 15 residues. Germline CDR1 is MRHNA and CDR2 is SNTAGT. The chain's CDR3 is CASSDSWTDTDTQYF. Here the CDR3 DNA reads TGTGCCAGCAGTGACTCGTGGACAGACACAGATACGCAGTATTTT.

The J gene is TRBJ1-2, the V gene TRBV13; D remains unclear. CDR3 length: 11 amino acids. The V end was cut by 6 bases, the J end by 4 bases, with 6 bases between. Germline V CDR1 and CDR2: PRHDT, FYEKMQ (reference sequence). The CDR3 nucleotides are TGTGCCAGCAGGGGGTCCTATGGCTACACCTTC. Amino acids: CASRGSYGYTF.

This rearrangement joins TRBV6-1 to TRBJ2-7; TRBD2 matches at 7 bases. Looked up from germline, CDR1 is MNHNS and CDR2 is SASEGT. This CDR3 comprises 14 residues. The trim removed 4 bases at V and 2 bases at J, leaving 5 bases unmatched. For the CDR3, the DNA is TGTGCCAGCAGTGTTACCGGGAGGACCTACGAGCAGTACTTC. This sequence encodes CASSVTGRTYEQYF.

This clonotype was detected only once. The J gene is TRBJ1-5, the V gene TRBV11-2, with D uncertain. CDR3 length: 15 amino acids. The germline V gene has CDR1 SGHAT and CDR2 FQNNGV. V lost 4 bases and J 7 bases, leaving 17 bases between the germline ends. The CDR3 is CASSSRPSREQPQHF. Written as DNA, the CDR3 is TGTGCCAGCAGCTCCAGACCAAGTCGCGAACAGCCCCAGCATTTT.

The rearrangement joins TRBV10-1 to TRBJ2-3; possibly TRBD2 for D (5 bases). Germline-derived CDR1 and CDR2 are WNHNN and SYGVQD (reference sequence). V lost 2 bases and J lost 2, with 14 bases in between. This CDR3 contains 16 residues. CDR3 nucleotides: TGCGCCAGCAGTGAGATTACACTAGTTCCCACAGATACGCAGTATTTT. Encoded protein: CASSEITLVPTDTQYF.

The chain has TRBV6-2 or TRBV6-3 and TRBJ2-1; 7 nucleotides line up with TRBD1. Trimming cost V 2 bases and J 4 bases; bases outside gene matches: 5. The CDR3 is 15 residues long. Per germline, CDR1 MNHEY and CDR2 SVGEGT. DNA for the CDR3: TGTGCCAGCAGTTACCAGCCAGGGGGTTACAATGAGCAGTTCTTC. Protein: CASSYQPGGYNEQFF.

V and J are TRBV10-3 and TRBJ2-1, with TRBD2 identical over 8 bases. The CDR3 is made up of 15 amino acids. V lost 2 bases, J lost 6 bases, and 6 bases stayed unmatched. Germline assignment: CDR1 ENHRY and CDR2 SYGVKD. The CDR3 DNA reads TGTGCCATCAGTGAGACTAGCGGAGCGCTCAATGAGCAGTTCTTC. This sequence encodes CAISETSGALNEQFF.

The chain uses TRBV20-1 and TRBJ1-2, with a tentative D call TRBD1 (6 bases). This CDR3 is 14 amino acids long. V was clipped by 3 bases and J by 2 bases, with 13 bases between them. Germline CDR1 is DFQATT and CDR2 is SNEGSKA (reference sequence). The CDR3 spells CSASGSGGNYGYTF. The CDR3 nucleotides are TGCAGTGCTAGCGGGAGCGGGGGCAACTATGGCTACACCTTC.

V is TRBV11-1 and J is TRBJ2-7; TRBD1 aligns across 9 bases. The CDR3 spans 15 residues. Germline V CDR1 and CDR2: SGHAT, FQDESV (reference sequence). V lost 1 base to trimming and J lost 4 bases; unmatched junction nucleotides: 5. Here the CDR3 reads CASSLEGTGYYEQYF. In nucleotides, the CDR3 is TGTGCCAGCAGCTTAGAAGGGACAGGGTATTACGAGCAGTACTTC.

The gene calls are TRBV18 and TRBJ1-2; 8 positions agree with TRBD1. The germline CDR1 and CDR2 sequences are KGHSH and LQKENI. V lost 2 bases, J lost 7 bases, and 6 bases stayed unmatched. The CDR3 consists of 14 residues. The CDR3, as DNA: TGTGCCAGCTCACCAATCCCAGGGGGCGGTGGCTACACCTTC. The encoded protein is CASSPIPGGGGYTF. Filled out from reference TRBV18 and TRBJ1-2, the complete variable domain reads NAGVMQNPRHLVRRRGQEARLRCSPMKGHSHVYWYRQLPEEGLKFMVYLQKENIIDESGMPKERFSAEFPKEGPSILRIQQVVRGDSAAYFCASSPIPGGGGYTFGSGTRLTVV.

CDR3: CSAYSGRAVENIQYF. The DNA of the CDR3 is TGCAGTGCTTATAGCGGGAGGGCCGTCGAAAACATTCAGTACTTC. The rearrangement uses TRBV20-1 and TRBJ2-4; 11 nucleotides agree with TRBD2. V lost 5 bases, J lost 5 bases, and 8 bases stayed unmatched. Germline V gene sequence: CDR1 DFQATT, CDR2 SNEGSKA (reference sequence). The CDR3 is made up of 15 amino acids.

The rearrangement joins TRBV12-5 to TRBJ1-5; 9 bases are a match to TRBD1. J gave up 7 bases and V 4 bases, and 2 bases lay outside the gene matches. Germline V gives CDR1 LGHNT, CDR2 FRNRAP. This CDR3 has 13 residues. Written as DNA, the CDR3 is TGTGCTAGTGGTTGGGACAGGGACCAGCCCCAGCATTTT. This gives the protein CASGWDRDQPQHF.

This chain connects TRBV6-5 to TRBJ1-2; the match to TRBD1 covers 12 bases. The germline CDR1 and CDR2 sequences are MNHEY and SVGAGI. The CDR3 is 14 amino acids. V shed 4 bases and J 9 bases; nucleotides not matched to a gene: 6. CDR3 in DNA: TGTGCCAGCAGTTCGGGACAGGGGGCGGGAAGCTACACCTTC. This encodes CASSSGQGAGSYTF.

This clonotype was observed once. This chain joins TRBV10-1 and TRBJ1-1, with TRBD1 matching 7 bases. The CDR3 loop spans 17 amino acids. V was pared by 6 bases and J by 1 base, with 14 bases of the junction left unmatched. CDR1 is WNHNN and CDR2 is SYGVQD in the germline V gene (reference sequence). The CDR3 loop reads CASSLRGRGQANTEAFF. The CDR3 coding sequence is TGCGCCAGCAGCCTGCGAGGGAGGGGGCAGGCGAACACTGAAGCTTTCTTT.

The chain uses TRBV13 and TRBJ1-5; D gene uncertain. Per germline, CDR1 PRHDT and CDR2 FYEKMQ (reference sequence). With 5 bases removed from V and 3 bases from J, the gap between germline ends came to 11 bases. The CDR3 is 14 amino acids. CDR3 amino acids: CASSRENLNQPQHF. In nucleotides, the CDR3 is TGTGCCAGCAGCCGGGAAAATCTCAATCAGCCCCAGCATTTT.

This clonotype was seen just once. V is TRBV14 and J is TRBJ1-4; TRBD1 matches at 7 bases. V was clipped by 0 bases and J by 8 bases; unmatched bases: 15. The CDR3 sequence is 18 residues long. CDR1 is SGHDN and CDR2 is FVKESK in the germline V gene. CDR3 nucleotide sequence: TGTGCCAGCAGCCAAGAGAGCCCCTACAGGGGCGCGGGAGAAAAACTGTTTTTT. Encoded protein: CASSQESPYRGAGEKLFF.

The J gene is TRBJ2-1, the V gene TRBV11-1, with D possibly matching TRBD1 (5 bases). Trimming cost V 3 bases and J 5 bases, with 11 bases left between them. Germline V gives CDR1 SGHAT, CDR2 FQDESV (reference sequence). The CDR3 contains 14 residues. CDR3 sequence: CASSFETENNEQFF. The DNA of the CDR3 is TGTGCCAGCAGCTTTGAGACAGAGAACAATGAGCAGTTCTTC. Full variable domain (rest looked up from reference TRBV11-1 and TRBJ2-1): EAEVAQSPRYKITEKSQAVAFWCDPISGHATLYWYRQILGQGPELLVQFQDESVVDDSQLPKDRFSAERLKGVDSTLKIQPAELGDSAMYLCASSFETENNEQFFGPGTRLTVL.